This TCR beta chain derives from a study of CD8 T cells in Susac syndrome. Across the study: Patients with Susac syndrome were therapy-naive, on corticosteroids, or on intravenous immunoglobulin alone at blood draw.

RNA totalling about 0.45 to 1 ug underwent reverse transcription with random hexamers. The amplification used immunoSEQ multiplex PCR on TCR beta CDR3; it spanned 54 Vbeta and 13 Jbeta. TCRdb reprocessed the immunoSEQ multiplex PCR reads via MiXCR and lists one record per CDR3 protein. This sample has about 24,000 distinct CDR3 sequences, with roughly 93% found just once. High-throughput TCR beta sequencing covered peripheral CD8+ and CD4+ T cells. V shed 2 bases and J shed 2 bases, with 17 bases lying between them. Germline CDR1 reads SGHTA; CDR2 reads FQGNSA. The CDR3 has 17 amino acids. This TCR was recovered from a human donor with Susac syndrome. The chain recombines TRBV7-2 with TRBJ2-3; D possibly uses TRBD1 or TRBD2 (6 bases each). Sequenced material: CD8+ T cells from PBMCs. The CDR3 DNA follows: TGTGCCAGCAGCTTACGGCTATGGGGGGCCCACACAGATACGCAGTATTTT. Its protein product is CASSLRLWGAHTDTQYF.